The clone carrying this T cell receptor beta chain was observed at least ten times. Caucasian adults living in Nashville, Tennessee, provided all samples. The unsorted samples had tens of millions of PBMCs used for genomic DNA. The data were taken from a study of shared clonotypes between healthy human individuals. Overall study context: Participating donors consisted of a couple of women and a few men aged 18 to 49.

Several immunoSEQ 96-well plates shared each subset's DNA, each plate a replicate. The repertoire was sequenced with immunoSEQ multiplex PCR; TCRdb's copy has only in-frame clones and lacks some. The sample consists of about 460,000 clones, around 77% of them appearing once. The receptor was isolated from a woman aged 40-49 years in good health. Some clones in this sample may be carry-over from other donors' samples. The sequenced sample was PBMCs.

This CDR3 is CASSLDRDGGYTF. As DNA, the CDR3 is TGTGCCAGCAGTTTAGACAGGGATGGAGGCTACACCTTC. The genes are TRBV28 and TRBJ1-2, with 7 bases aligning to TRBD1. V shed 2 bases, J shed 8 bases, and the junction held 5 bases outside the gene matches. Germline V lookup: CDR1 MDHEN, CDR2 SYDVKM. The CDR3 is 13 amino acids.